The next 30 T cell receptor beta chains were all read from a single sample in a study of cytomegalovirus exposure and HLA in healthy donors. The PCR employed 60 Vbeta primers together with 13 Jbeta primers. The data were produced by immunoSEQ multiplex PCR, yet TCRdb's version contains in-frame clones alone and is incomplete. The data hold about 82,000 clones, with 10% observed a single time. Input material: PBMCs. The receptors shown here come from a man aged 55 to 70 in good health and CMV-seropositive.

The chain uses TRBV7-6 and TRBJ2-1; 15 bases match TRBD2. Germline loops: CDR1 SGHVS, CDR2 FNYEAQ. With V trimmed by 8 bases and J by 7 bases, 0 bases remained unmatched. The CDR3 spans 13 residues. CDR3 bases: TGTGCCAGCGGACTAGCGGGAGGGAATGAGCAGTTCTTC. Its protein is CASGLAGGNEQFF.

This chain links TRBV7-2 with TRBJ2-5, with 9 bases fitting TRBD2. Trimming removed 1 base from V and 2 bases from J; junction bases left unmatched: 2. The germline V gene encodes CDR1 SGHTA and CDR2 FQGNSA. CDR3 length: 15 amino acids. CDR3 in DNA: TGTGCCAGCAGCTTAGGAGGACTAGCGCAAGAGACCCAGTACTTC. Its protein product is CASSLGGLAQETQYF.

This clone was observed a handful of times. V is TRBV7-8 and J is TRBJ1-5, with a possible D match to TRBD1 (6 bases). Germline V gene lookup returns CDR1 SGHVS and CDR2 FQNEAQ. With 3 bases removed from V and 3 bases from J, the gap between germline ends came to 12 bases. CDR3 size: 15 residues. The CDR3 DNA sequence: TGTGCCAGCAGCTTCGGGACATCCTTCAATCAGCCCCAGCATTTT. It specifies CASSFGTSFNQPQHF. The complete variable domain, with remaining parts taken from reference TRBV7-8 and TRBJ1-5, reads GAGVSQSPRYKVAKRGQDVALRCDPISGHVSLFWYQQALGQGPEFLTYFQNEAQLDKSGLPSDRFFAERPEGSVSTLKIQRTQQEDSAVYLCASSFGTSFNQPQHFGDGTRLSIL.

On this clone itself: This likely came from a read error, as a far larger clone is one base away. The CDR3 carries no conserved terminal phenylalanine or tryptophan, so it likely arises from a read error. J is TRBJ1-1 and V is TRBV30; no clear D gene. The V gene's germline CDR1 is GTSNPN and CDR2 SVGIG (reference sequence). CDR3 length: 12 residues. With 5 bases removed from V and 11 bases from J, the gap between germline ends came to 18 bases. The CDR3 protein is CAWQDAISEAFV. CDR3 bases: TGTGCCTGGCAGGACGCAATTAGCGAGGCTTTCGTT.

This clone was counted between two and nine times. Other DNA sequences of this sample code for an identical CDR3. The chain carries TRBV5-1 and TRBJ2-1, with 8 positions matching TRBD1. Looked up from germline, CDR1 is SGHRS and CDR2 is YFSETQ. CDR3 length: 14 amino acids. J gave up 7 bases and V 4 bases, and 7 bases lay outside the gene matches. CDR3 residues: CASSLGQGGNEQFF. In nucleotides, the CDR3 is TGCGCCAGCAGCCTCGGACAGGGCGGGAATGAGCAGTTCTTC.

The chain has TRBV11-2 and TRBJ2-5, with TRBD2 identical over 9 bases. CDR1 and CDR2 (germline): SGHAT, FQNNGV. V lost 1 base and J lost 5; bases outside the gene matches: 8. The CDR3 extends over 16 amino acids. The CDR3: CASSLALAGWGETQYF. The CDR3 DNA follows: TGTGCCAGCAGCTTAGCCCTAGCGGGGTGGGGGGAGACCCAGTACTTC.

This clone was counted between two and nine times. V usage is TRBV28 and J usage is TRBJ1-1; 10 nucleotides align to TRBD1. The CDR3 is 15 amino acids. Germline lookup yields CDR1 MDHEN and CDR2 SYDVKM. V lost 5 bases, J lost 5 bases, and 8 bases stayed unmatched. CDR3 region: CASSTTGTGVTEAFF. CDR3 in DNA: TGTGCCAGCAGTACTACCGGGACAGGGGTAACTGAAGCTTTCTTT.

This sequence joins TRBV27 and TRBJ2-4; no clear D gene. The V and J ends lost 5 bases and 5 bases respectively, with 16 bases between them. Germline V gene sequence: CDR1 MNHEY, CDR2 SMNVEV (reference sequence). CDR3 length: 15 amino acids. The CDR3 here is CASSRSPGLENIQYF. CDR3 nucleotides: TGTGCCAGCAGTCGGTCCCCCGGCCTAGAAAACATTCAGTACTTC.

This clone was counted a few times. The gene calls are TRBV6-5 and TRBJ1-5; 8 bases are shared with TRBD1. After removal of 5 bases from V and 1 base from J, the junction contained 1 base not matched to a gene. The CDR3 consists of 14 residues. Germline V gene lookup returns CDR1 MNHEY and CDR2 SVGAGI. This chain's CDR3 is CASSQGASNQPQHF. As DNA, the CDR3 is TGTGCCAGCAGTCAGGGGGCAAGCAATCAGCCCCAGCATTTT.

This clone was found a few times. The V and J genes are TRBV19 and TRBJ2-5, with TRBD1 matching 9 bases. CDR1 LNHDA and CDR2 SQIVND come from the germline V gene (reference sequence). CDR3 size: 13 residues. With 3 bases clipped from V and 5 bases from J, the junction kept 1 base outside the gene matches. The CDR3 nucleotides are TGTGCCAGTAGTATCGGGACAGGGGAGACCCAGTACTTC. This translates into CASSIGTGETQYF. Full variable domain (remainder filled in from reference TRBV19 and TRBJ2-5): DGGITQSPKYLFRKEGQNVTLSCEQNLNHDAMYWYRQDPGQGLRLIYYSQIVNDFQKGDIAEGYSVSREKKESFPLTVTSAQKNPTAFYLCASSIGTGETQYFGPGTRLLVL.

The chain couples TRBV2 to TRBJ2-5; maybe TRBD2 (7 bases). This CDR3 spans 14 amino acids. V lost 6 bases, J lost 5 bases, and 16 bases lay in between. Germline loops: CDR1 SNHLY, CDR2 FYNNEI. The CDR3 reads CASRGGGWVETQYF. DNA of the CDR3: TGTGCCAGCAGAGGGGGGGGATGGGTGGAGACCCAGTACTTC.

The gene calls are TRBV25-1 and TRBJ2-7, with D maybe TRBD2 (5 bases). The CDR3 extends over 17 amino acids. Germline V gives CDR1 MGHDK, CDR2 SYGVNS. CDR3 sequence: CASTNGKREVKGYKQYV. CDR3 in DNA: TGTGCCAGCACCAACGGGAAAAGGGAAGTTAAGGGCTACAAGCAGTACGTC.

CDR3: CASSFGGAPNEQFF. As DNA, the CDR3 is TGTGCCAGCAGTTTCGGGGGGGCGCCCAATGAGCAGTTCTTC. The chain combines TRBV28 with TRBJ2-1; 8 nucleotides agree with TRBD2. This CDR3 has 14 amino acids. Losses at the gene ends were 3 bases for V and 6 bases for J; bases not matched to a gene: 4. In germline, CDR1 is MDHEN, CDR2 SYDVKM.

The table lists this clone with a few counts. The J gene is TRBJ2-7, the V gene TRBV11-1, with 8 bases aligning to TRBD1. Germline trimming cut 5 bases from V and 6 bases from J; bases unmatched to any gene: 6. Germline V lookup: CDR1 SGHAT, CDR2 FQDESV (reference sequence). The CDR3 spans 13 residues. This chain's CDR3 is CASSRDTGGEQYV. The CDR3 coding sequence is TGTGCCAGCAGCCGAGATACAGGGGGCGAGCAGTACGTC.

This clone was detected only a few times. The rearrangement links TRBV15 to TRBJ2-5; the match to TRBD2 covers 12 bases. Germline CDR1 LNHNV, CDR2 YYDKDF (reference sequence). This CDR3 has 15 amino acids. V shed 5 bases and J 3 bases; nucleotides not matched to a gene: 4. The CDR3 loop is CATSPGLAGEETQYF. For the CDR3, the DNA is TGTGCCACCAGCCCGGGACTAGCGGGTGAAGAGACCCAGTACTTC.

This clone was seen at least ten times. J is TRBJ2-5 and V is TRBV5-1; D possibly corresponds to TRBD1 (5 bases). V lost 0 bases to trimming and J lost 5 bases, with 8 bases between them. This CDR3 is built from 13 residues. Germline-derived CDR1 and CDR2 are SGHRS and YFSETQ. CDR3: CASSLEGMETQYF. DNA of the CDR3: TGCGCCAGCAGCTTGGAGGGGATGGAGACCCAGTACTTC.

This clone was counted between two and nine times. The chain couples TRBV5-4 to TRBJ2-1; D call uncertain. The CDR3 loop spans 15 amino acids. Germline CDR1 SGHNT, CDR2 YYREEE (reference sequence). Trimming pared 0 bases from V and 3 bases from J, leaving 10 bases between. As DNA, the CDR3 is TGTGCCAGCAGCTTGGACGGGTCAGACTACAATGAGCAGTTCTTC. Encoded protein: CASSLDGSDYNEQFF.

This sequence joins TRBV7-9 and TRBJ1-2; weak D call: TRBD1 (6 bases). V was clipped by 5 bases and J by 3 bases, with 13 bases between them. Looked up from germline, CDR1 is SEHNR and CDR2 is FQNEAQ (reference sequence). The CDR3 spans 14 residues. DNA of the CDR3: TGTGCCAGCAGCCCTGGGGGCCAAGACTATGGCTACACCTTC. Translating gives CASSPGGQDYGYTF. The entire variable domain, with the rest obtained from reference TRBV7-9 and TRBJ1-2, is as follows: DTGVSQNPRHKITKRGQNVTFRCDPISEHNRLYWYRQTLGQGPEFLTYFQNEAQLEKSRLLSDRFSAERPKGSFSTLEIQRTEQGDSAMYLCASSPGGQDYGYTFGSGTRLTVV.

The gene calls are TRBV5-4 and TRBJ2-1; 9 nucleotides align to TRBD2. V lost 4 bases to trimming and J lost 2 bases; unmatched junction nucleotides: 7. This CDR3 comprises 16 residues. CDR1 and CDR2 (germline): SGHNT, YYREEE (reference sequence). CDR3 bases: TGTGCCAGCAGCGCCGGGACTAGCCAAACCTACAATGAGCAGTTCTTC. It is translated as CASSAGTSQTYNEQFF.

The sample holds a few counts of this clone. The V gene is TRBV5-6, the J gene TRBJ2-5; 9 nucleotides align to TRBD2. V lost 5 bases and J lost 5; bases outside the gene matches: 7. The germline gives CDR1 SGHDT, CDR2 YYEEEE. This CDR3 comprises 14 residues. The CDR3 region has the DNA TGTGCCAGCAGTTCTAGCGGGGTGGGGGAGACCCAGTACTTC. Protein sequence: CASSSSGVGETQYF.

There are a few counts of this clone. The CDR3 coding sequence is TGTGCCAGCAGTTTAACTAGCGGGTTCGACGAGCAGTACTTC. It is translated as CASSLTSGFDEQYF. V is TRBV28 and J is TRBJ2-7, with TRBD2 matching 9 bases. Looked up from germline, CDR1 is MDHEN and CDR2 is SYDVKM. The CDR3 is made up of 14 amino acids. The J segment lost 5 bases and the V segment lost 2 bases, leaving 4 bases of the junction unmatched.

CDR3: CASSPLFYEQYF. CDR3 in DNA: TGTGCCAGCAGCCCCCTTTTCTACGAGCAGTACTTC. The chain combines TRBV11-2 with TRBJ2-5; D call uncertain. The J call could be wrong; TRBJ2-7 is a better fit for the DNA end. Per the germline V gene, CDR1 is SGHAT and CDR2 is FQNNGV. The CDR3 loop spans 12 amino acids.

The CDR3: CASSVGGGLGGNEQFF. The CDR3 DNA sequence: TGTGCCAGCAGCGTAGGCGGGGGCCTTGGCGGGAATGAGCAGTTCTTC. The rearrangement joins TRBV9 to TRBJ2-1, with a possible D match to TRBD2 (7 bases). The CDR3 is made up of 16 amino acids. Germline CDR1 is SGDLS and CDR2 is YYNGEE. The germline V and J ends were trimmed by 0 bases and 7 bases, with 17 bases remaining between them.

As to this clone: Additional DNA sequences in this sample encode the identical CDR3. The J gene is TRBJ2-3, the V gene TRBV30; D possibly corresponds to TRBD2 (6 bases). Germline V gene lookup returns CDR1 GTSNPN and CDR2 SVGIG (reference sequence). The CDR3 is 11 residues long. V was trimmed by 5 bases and J by 8 bases, leaving 11 bases between them. The CDR3 DNA reads as TGTGCCTGGGGGCTGGAGGGTACGCAGTATTTT. Amino acid sequence: CAWGLEGTQYF.

This clone was counted between two and nine times. V is TRBV18 and J is TRBJ2-5, with 9 bases fitting TRBD1. Germline CDR1 KGHSH, CDR2 LQKENI. V lost 5 bases, J lost 5 bases, and 6 bases stayed unmatched. The CDR3 sequence is 14 residues long. CDR3 DNA: TGTGCCAGCTCAGGGACAGGGCGTACGGAGACCCAGTACTTC. Amino acid sequence: CASSGTGRTETQYF. The full variable domain, its missing parts supplied by reference TRBV18 and TRBJ2-5, is NAGVMQNPRHLVRRRGQEARLRCSPMKGHSHVYWYRQLPEEGLKFMVYLQKENIIDESGMPKERFSAEFPKEGPSILRIQQVVRGDSAAYFCASSGTGRTETQYFGPGTRLLVL.

V usage is TRBV18 and J usage is TRBJ1-1, with D tentatively TRBD1 (5 bases). This CDR3 contains 15 residues. The V gene's germline CDR1 is KGHSH and CDR2 LQKENI. V lost 6 bases and J lost 1, with 15 bases in between. CDR3 amino acids: CASSKGAQANTEAFF. In DNA form, the CDR3 reads TGTGCCAGCTCGAAAGGGGCGCAGGCGAACACTGAAGCTTTCTTT. Filled out from reference TRBV18 and TRBJ1-1, the complete variable domain reads NAGVMQNPRHLVRRRGQEARLRCSPMKGHSHVYWYRQLPEEGLKFMVYLQKENIIDESGMPKERFSAEFPKEGPSILRIQQVVRGDSAAYFCASSKGAQANTEAFFGQGTRLTVV.

The chain combines TRBV7-2 with TRBJ2-7; a possible D gene is TRBD1 (6 bases). Trimming cost V 3 bases and J 4 bases, with 13 bases left between them. The CDR3 loop spans 14 amino acids. Germline V CDR1 and CDR2: SGHTA, FQGNSA. The CDR3 reads CASSFTGWGYEQYV. Written as DNA, the CDR3 is TGTGCCAGCAGCTTCACAGGGTGGGGGTACGAGCAGTACGTC.

V and J are TRBV5-6 and TRBJ2-7; 8 nucleotides align to TRBD1. The ends lost 5 bases at V and 2 bases at J; junction bases unmatched: 6. The germline V gene encodes CDR1 SGHDT and CDR2 YYEEEE. CDR3 size: 14 residues. The CDR3 sequence is CASRLGQGPYEQYF. As DNA, the CDR3 is TGTGCCAGCAGACTTGGACAGGGACCCTACGAGCAGTACTTC.

CDR3 sequence: CASSYSRGSETQYF. CDR3 nucleotides: TGTGCCAGCAGTTACTCGCGGGGCTCCGAGACCCAGTACTTC. The chain has TRBV6-5 and TRBJ2-5; D may be TRBD2 (6 bases). CDR3 length: 14 residues. Germline V lookup: CDR1 MNHEY, CDR2 SVGAGI. Deletions cut 0 bases from V and 5 bases from J, with 10 bases between.

This clone occurred a few times. The CDR3 nucleotides read TGTGCCAGCAGCTTAAGCGCGAGCACAGATACGCAGTATTTT. It is translated as CASSLSASTDTQYF. V is TRBV11-3 and J is TRBJ2-3, with D uncertain. This CDR3 is built from 14 residues. Germline V lookup: CDR1 SGHNT, CDR2 YENEEA. Trimming left V 2 bases short and J 0 bases short, with 6 bases between.